The present T cell receptor beta chain was sequenced within a study of cytomegalovirus exposure and HLA in healthy donors. In the case of this clone: The antigen remains undetermined.

Primers: 60 Vbeta forward and 13 Jbeta reverse. TCRdb's table, derived via immunoSEQ multiplex PCR, lists solely in-frame clones and lacks some. The sample holds around 160,000 clones, 75% to 90% seen once. Findings and limits, study-wide: TCR association rates varied by HLA locus in a later analysis, with DRB1 highest and HLA-C lowest. Most TCR sequences proved rare, with some public TCRs found in many donors.

Germline CDR1 LGHNA, CDR2 YSLEER. V trimming: 4 bases; J trimming: 5 bases; junction bases outside the gene matches: 7. The CDR3 length is 14 residues. The source is a human donor in good health. This chain connects TRBV4-3 to TRBJ1-1, with 7 positions matching TRBD1. What was sequenced was PBMCs. CDR3 amino acids: CASSPRGARTEAFF. The CDR3 nucleotides are TGCGCCAGCAGCCCCAGGGGGGCTCGTACTGAAGCTTTCTTT.